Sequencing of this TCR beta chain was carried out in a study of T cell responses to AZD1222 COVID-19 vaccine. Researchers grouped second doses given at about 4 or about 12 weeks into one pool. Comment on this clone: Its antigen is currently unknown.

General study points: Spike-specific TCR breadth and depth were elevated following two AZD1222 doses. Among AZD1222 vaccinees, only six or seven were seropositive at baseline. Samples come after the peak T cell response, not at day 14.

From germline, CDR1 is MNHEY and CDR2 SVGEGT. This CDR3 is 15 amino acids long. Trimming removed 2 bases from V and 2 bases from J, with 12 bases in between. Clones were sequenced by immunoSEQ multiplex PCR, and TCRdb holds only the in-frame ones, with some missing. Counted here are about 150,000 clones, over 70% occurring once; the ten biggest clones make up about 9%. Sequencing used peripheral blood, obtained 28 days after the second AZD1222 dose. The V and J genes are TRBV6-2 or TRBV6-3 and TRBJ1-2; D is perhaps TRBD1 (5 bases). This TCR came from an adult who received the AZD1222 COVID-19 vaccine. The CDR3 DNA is TGTGCCAGCAGTTACATCGGGACGGCCAACTATGGCTACACCTTC. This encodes CASSYIGTANYGYTF.